This paragraph reports one T cell receptor beta chain. Methods used by the authors: Researchers report that nucleated cell counts were estimated from reference gene primer amplification. Here immunoSEQ multiplex PCR was the method, and the copy in TCRdb shows in-frame clones only, minus some. Clonal size and the V and J genes are those of that table, whereas D and trimming came from the DNA. The sample records approximately 200,000 clones, 88% being singletons. This record comes from a study of blood T cell repertoires in COVID-19. Study information: Samples taken during acute and convalescent COVID-19 were collected in the United States, Italy and Spain.

This TCR was recovered from a man in his 70s with acute or convalescent COVID-19. Input material: peripheral blood.

The CDR3 here is CASTAGNTIYF. Here the CDR3 DNA reads TGTGCCAGCACTGCTGGAAACACCATATATTTT. V usage is TRBV5-6 and J usage is TRBJ1-3; D uncertain. Trimming shortened V by 6 bases and J by 2 bases, and 3 bases separated the two germline ends. CDR3 length: 11 residues. Germline values: CDR1 SGHDT, CDR2 YYEEEE.